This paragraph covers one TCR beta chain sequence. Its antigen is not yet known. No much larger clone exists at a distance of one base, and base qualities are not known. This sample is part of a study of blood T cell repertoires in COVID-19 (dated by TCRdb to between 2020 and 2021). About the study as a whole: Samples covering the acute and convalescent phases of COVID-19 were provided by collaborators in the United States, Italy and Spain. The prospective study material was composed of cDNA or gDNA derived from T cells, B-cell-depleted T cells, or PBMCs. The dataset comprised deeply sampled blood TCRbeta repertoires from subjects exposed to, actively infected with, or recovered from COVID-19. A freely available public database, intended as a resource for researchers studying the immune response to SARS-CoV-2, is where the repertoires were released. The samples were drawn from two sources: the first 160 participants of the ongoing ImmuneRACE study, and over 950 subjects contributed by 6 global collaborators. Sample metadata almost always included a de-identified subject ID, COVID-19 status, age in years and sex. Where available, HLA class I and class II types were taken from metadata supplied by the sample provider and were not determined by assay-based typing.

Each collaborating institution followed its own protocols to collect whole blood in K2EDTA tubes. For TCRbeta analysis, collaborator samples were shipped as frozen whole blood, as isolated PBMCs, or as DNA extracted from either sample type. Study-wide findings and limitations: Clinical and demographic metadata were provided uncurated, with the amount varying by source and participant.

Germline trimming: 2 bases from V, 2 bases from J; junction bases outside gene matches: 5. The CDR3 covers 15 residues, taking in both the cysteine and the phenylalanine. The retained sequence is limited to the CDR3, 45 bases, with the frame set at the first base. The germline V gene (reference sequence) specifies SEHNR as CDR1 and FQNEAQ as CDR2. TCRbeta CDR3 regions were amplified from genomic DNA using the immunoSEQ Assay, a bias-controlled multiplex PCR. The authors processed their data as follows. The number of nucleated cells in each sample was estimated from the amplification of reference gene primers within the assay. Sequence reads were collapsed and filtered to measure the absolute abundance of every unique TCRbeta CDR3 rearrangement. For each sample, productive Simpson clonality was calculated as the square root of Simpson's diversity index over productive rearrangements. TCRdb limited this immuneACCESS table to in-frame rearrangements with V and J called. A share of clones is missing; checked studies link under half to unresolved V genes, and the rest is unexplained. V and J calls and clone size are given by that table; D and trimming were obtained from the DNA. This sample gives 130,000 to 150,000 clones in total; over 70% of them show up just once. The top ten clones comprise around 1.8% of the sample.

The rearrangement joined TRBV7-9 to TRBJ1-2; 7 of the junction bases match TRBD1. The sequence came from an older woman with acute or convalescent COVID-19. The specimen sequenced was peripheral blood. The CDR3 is CASSLKGGLNYGYTF. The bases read TGTGCCAGCAGCTTAAAAGGGGGCCTGAACTATGGCTACACCTTC.